The 29 T cell receptor beta chains in this list originate from one sample, sequenced in a study of T cell responses to AZD1222 COVID-19 vaccine. Sequencing was performed with immunoSEQ multiplex PCR; in TCRdb, only in-frame clones are kept and a portion is missing. The sample includes tens of thousands of clones, roughly 86% of them seen just once. The sample here was peripheral blood, taken on day 0 of AZD1222 vaccination. Source of these receptors: an adult in good health.

The chain links TRBV10-1 to TRBJ1-2; D ambiguous. This CDR3 spans 13 amino acids. Trimming left V 4 bases short and J 3 bases short, with 9 bases between. In germline, CDR1 is WNHNN, CDR2 SYGVQD (reference sequence). The CDR3 loop is CASSGSLDYGYTF. The CDR3 DNA is TGCGCCAGCAGTGGCTCTCTGGACTATGGCTACACCTTC.

This clone occurred a few times. The chain recombines TRBV27 with TRBJ1-2, with D unclear. V was shortened by 7 bases and J by 3 bases, with 15 bases between the two germline ends. The CDR3 contains 14 residues. In germline, CDR1 is MNHEY, CDR2 SMNVEV (reference sequence). CDR3: CASTPREVYYGYTF. CDR3 nucleotides: TGTGCCAGCACTCCCCGGGAGGTCTACTATGGCTACACCTTC.

Concerning this clone: One junction end disagrees with the germline gene, perhaps due to a read error. The chain joins TRBV27 to TRBJ2-7, with D perhaps matching TRBD1 (6 bases). This CDR3 region has 15 residues. Germline CDR1 and CDR2: MNHEY and SMNVEV (reference sequence). The CDR3 nucleotides are TGTACCAGCAGTCCCTACAGGGTTCCAGGCTACGAGCAGTACTTC. This codes for CTSSPYRVPGYEQYF.

This chain uses TRBV19 with TRBJ1-2; D might be TRBD1 (5 bases). The V and J ends lost 6 bases and 4 bases respectively, with 24 bases between them. The length of the CDR3 is 17 residues. The germline V gene encodes CDR1 LNHDA and CDR2 SQIVND (reference sequence). In DNA, the CDR3 is TGTGCCAGTAGCGACAGCCCTAGGGGAGGTTCCGGCTATGGCTACACCTTC. Amino acids: CASSDSPRGGSGYGYTF.

About this clone: The identical CDR3 is also encoded by other nucleotide sequences in the sample. V gene TRBV10-3 combines with J gene TRBJ2-3, with D uncertain. Germline CDR1 ENHRY, CDR2 SYGVKD. V dropped 7 bases and J dropped 2 bases, with 10 bases sitting between them. The CDR3 sequence is 13 residues long. DNA for the CDR3: TGTGCCATCACCCCCACAGACACAGATACGCAGTATTTT. Translating gives CAITPTDTDTQYF.

V and J are TRBV27 and TRBJ2-2; 10 bases match TRBD1. Trimming took 5 bases from V and 3 from J; bases not matched to a gene: 3. Per the germline V gene, CDR1 is MNHEY and CDR2 is SMNVEV (reference sequence). The CDR3 is made up of 15 amino acids. The CDR3 region is CASSPGTGDTGELFF. CDR3 DNA sequence: TGTGCCAGCAGTCCGGGGACAGGGGACACCGGGGAGCTGTTTTTT.

The chain carries TRBV27 and TRBJ1-2; 10 positions match TRBD1. CDR3 length equals 13 residues. V lost 8 bases to trimming and J lost 4 bases; unmatched junction nucleotides: 4. Germline V gene data show CDR1 as MNHEY and CDR2 as SMNVEV (reference sequence). CDR3 loop: CASSGQGSYGYTF. DNA for the CDR3: TGTGCCAGCTCGGGACAGGGGAGCTATGGCTACACCTTC.

The chain is built from TRBV6-2 or TRBV6-3 and TRBJ1-2, with 7 nucleotides matching TRBD1. J gave up 6 bases and V 2 bases, and 15 bases lay outside the gene matches. CDR1 and CDR2 from the germline V gene are MNHEY and SVGEGT. CDR3 length equals 17 residues. The CDR3 loop is CASSYLGGQGDQDGYTF. The CDR3 region has the DNA TGTGCCAGCAGTTACCTCGGCGGGCAGGGGGATCAGGATGGCTACACCTTC.

Of note for this clone: At the DNA level, this CDR3 is encoded by other sequences in the same sample as well. V is TRBV5-4 and J is TRBJ2-1; unclear D gene. From germline, CDR1 is SGHNT and CDR2 YYREEE (reference sequence). Trimming took 0 bases from V and 3 from J, leaving 4 bases between them. The CDR3 loop spans 13 amino acids. The CDR3 DNA sequence: TGTGCCAGCAGCTTGGGAGGCTACAATGAGCAGTTCTTC. Amino acids: CASSLGGYNEQFF. The whole variable domain, remainder taken from reference TRBV5-4 and TRBJ2-1, is ETGVTQSPTHLIKTRGQQVTLRCSSQSGHNTVSWYQQALGQGPQFIFQYYREEENGRGNFPPRFSGLQFPNYSSELNVNALELDDSALYLCASSLGGYNEQFFGPGTRLTVL.

V usage is TRBV30 and J usage is TRBJ1-1; D might be TRBD1 (5 bases). The CDR3 sequence is 14 residues long. Trimming removed 2 bases at V and 4 bases at J, with 14 bases between. The V gene's germline CDR1 is GTSNPN and CDR2 SVGIG (reference sequence). As DNA, the CDR3 is TGTGCCTGGAGTCCCCCGGGGGTGGGCACTGAAGCTTTCTTT. Residues: CAWSPPGVGTEAFF.

The chain has TRBV19 and TRBJ1-4; no firm D call. The CDR3 is made up of 15 amino acids. Trimming took 3 bases from V and 6 from J, leaving 14 bases between them. In germline, CDR1 is LNHDA, CDR2 SQIVND (reference sequence). In nucleotides, the CDR3 is TGTGCCAGTAGTATGAGCCCGTCGGAGGATGAAAAACTGTTTTTT. As protein: CASSMSPSEDEKLFF.

This chain connects TRBV27 to TRBJ2-3; 8 bases line up with TRBD2. Germline-derived CDR1 and CDR2 are MNHEY and SMNVEV (reference sequence). This CDR3 has 18 residues. With 2 bases clipped from V and 0 bases from J, the junction kept 10 bases outside the gene matches. CDR3 coding DNA: TGTGCCAGCAGTTTACAACTAAGAGCGGGAGAAAGCACAGATACGCAGTATTTT. It specifies CASSLQLRAGESTDTQYF.

The chain links TRBV28 to TRBJ1-2; TRBD1 might be the D (5 bases). Looked up from germline, CDR1 is MDHEN and CDR2 is SYDVKM. V lost 5 bases and J lost 7, with 8 bases in between. The CDR3 is 11 amino acids. The chain's CDR3 is CASSTDSGYTF. DNA for the CDR3: TGTGCCAGCAGTACCGACAGTGGCTACACCTTC.

The chain employs TRBV15 and TRBJ1-6; TRBD1 matches 10 bases. There are 17 residues in the CDR3. V gave up 3 bases and J gave up 0 bases; unmatched junction bases: 2. Germline V CDR1 and CDR2: LNHNV, YYDKDF (reference sequence). CDR3 in amino acids: CATSRGQGSSYNSPLHF. CDR3 bases: TGTGCCACCAGCAGGGGACAGGGGAGCTCCTATAATTCACCCCTCCACTTT.

The CDR3 sequence is CASSISSNQPQHF. CDR3 nucleotide sequence: TGTGCCAGTAGTATTTCCAGCAATCAGCCCCAGCATTTT. V is TRBV19 and J is TRBJ1-5, with no clear D. The CDR3 is 13 amino acids. Trimming pared 3 bases from V and 1 base from J, leaving 4 bases between. Looked up from germline, CDR1 is LNHDA and CDR2 is SQIVND (reference sequence).

The chain joins TRBV30 to TRBJ2-5, with no clear D. Germline CDR1 is GTSNPN and CDR2 is SVGIG (reference sequence). The V gene lost 2 bases and the J gene lost 5 bases, with 9 bases spanning the gap. This CDR3 is 12 amino acids long. The CDR3, as DNA: TGTGCCTGGAGTCGACCCCGGGAGACCCAGTACTTC. Translating it yields CAWSRPRETQYF.

This chain joins TRBV9 and TRBJ2-6, with D possibly being TRBD1 (6 bases). The germline V gene has CDR1 SGDLS and CDR2 YYNGEE. The CDR3 totals 16 residues. Deletions cut 0 bases from V and 2 bases from J, with 9 bases between. The CDR3 region is CASSVAYRAGANVLTF. CDR3 sequence (DNA): TGTGCCAGCAGCGTAGCATACAGGGCTGGGGCCAACGTCCTGACTTTC.

The rearrangement links TRBV18 to TRBJ1-2; 8 bases agree with TRBD1. Germline V gene sequence: CDR1 KGHSH, CDR2 LQKENI. The ends lost 6 bases at V and 5 bases at J; junction bases unmatched: 11. The CDR3 runs 15 residues. CDR3 bases: TGTGCCAGCTCGAGGGGACAGGAACCAGGGTATGGCTACACCTTC. This encodes CASSRGQEPGYGYTF.

This chain links TRBV9 with TRBJ2-3; weak D call: TRBD2 (6 bases). Germline V gene sequence: CDR1 SGDLS, CDR2 YYNGEE. The ends were cut back, 3 bases at V and 1 base at J, with 18 bases in the middle. The CDR3 runs 17 residues. The CDR3 nucleotides are TGTGCCAGCAGCGGGGACTGGACGGCGTGGGGCACAGATACGCAGTATTTT. Protein product: CASSGDWTAWGTDTQYF.

The rearrangement uses TRBV10-3 and TRBJ2-1; D gene uncertain. The CDR3 is 12 amino acids. CDR1 and CDR2 from the germline V gene are ENHRY and SYGVKD. V was pared by 6 bases and J by 10 bases, with 13 bases between. The CDR3 DNA reads as TGTGCCATCAGCCGTACCATGGGGGAGCAGTTCTTC. Protein product: CAISRTMGEQFF.

The V call is TRBV19, the J call TRBJ1-4; no definite D call. Germline loops: CDR1 LNHDA, CDR2 SQIVND (reference sequence). The length of the CDR3 is 14 residues. With 10 bases removed from V and 8 bases from J, the gap between germline ends came to 20 bases. CDR3 in amino acids: CAIPSVDVGEKLFF. For the CDR3, the DNA is TGTGCCATACCCTCAGTGGACGTTGGAGAAAAACTGTTTTTT.

V and J are TRBV19 and TRBJ2-3; D perhaps matches TRBD2 (5 bases). The CDR3 loop spans 14 amino acids. V lost 7 bases to trimming and J lost 0 bases, with 11 bases between them. The V gene's germline CDR1 is LNHDA and CDR2 SQIVND (reference sequence). DNA for the CDR3: TGTGCCAGTAACGGACTTTCTAGCACAGATACGCAGTATTTT. Amino acids: CASNGLSSTDTQYF.

This chain joins TRBV6-1 and TRBJ1-1; a weak D match, TRBD1 (6 bases). CDR1 is MNHNS and CDR2 is SASEGT in the germline V gene. This CDR3 has 14 residues. Trimming stripped 3 bases from V and 5 bases from J, with 13 bases between. The CDR3 reads CASSDKGGWTEAFF. The DNA for the CDR3 is TGTGCCAGCAGTGACAAGGGGGGCTGGACTGAAGCTTTCTTT.

This chain connects TRBV3-1 (or the pseudogene TRBV3-2) to TRBJ2-3, with D tentatively TRBD2 (6 bases). The CDR3 totals 13 residues. CDR1 and CDR2 from the germline V gene are LGHDT and YNNKEL (reference sequence). Trimming pared 5 bases from V and 12 bases from J, leaving 18 bases between. The DNA for the CDR3 is TGTGCCAGCAGCTCTCATGGACTACAAGATCAGTATTTT. This translates into CASSSHGLQDQYF.

The J gene is TRBJ1-6, the V gene TRBV27, with 7 bases aligning to TRBD1. CDR3 length: 14 amino acids. Germline V lookup: CDR1 MNHEY, CDR2 SMNVEV (reference sequence). J gave up 8 bases and V 5 bases, and 6 bases lay outside the gene matches. Here the CDR3 DNA reads TGTGCCAGCAGTGCGGACAGGCTCCATTCACCCCTCCACTTT. It translates to CASSADRLHSPLHF.

V and J are TRBV7-9 and TRBJ2-1; tentative D call: TRBD1 (6 bases). This CDR3 has 19 residues. Germline V gives CDR1 SEHNR, CDR2 FQNEAQ (reference sequence). V shed 5 bases and J shed 0 bases, with 23 bases lying between them. The CDR3 nucleotides are TGTGCCAGCAGCCCATCAGTGAGGGGGAGCCTCGCCTCCTACAATGAGCAGTTCTTC. Its translation: CASSPSVRGSLASYNEQFF.

The chain joins TRBV27 to TRBJ2-1, with a weak D call TRBD2 (6 bases). Germline-derived CDR1 and CDR2 are MNHEY and SMNVEV (reference sequence). The CDR3 runs to 16 residues. The V end lost 4 bases, the J end lost 4 bases, and 17 bases lay between the germline ends. The CDR3 spells CASSSLLRERYNEQFF. CDR3 sequence (DNA): TGTGCCAGCAGTTCCCTTTTACGGGAGAGGTACAATGAGCAGTTCTTC.

The chain joins TRBV6-5 to TRBJ2-3, with D possibly TRBD2 on 6 matching bases. V was clipped by 0 bases and J by 3 bases, with 13 bases between them. The CDR3 is 16 amino acids. Germline values: CDR1 MNHEY, CDR2 SVGAGI. The CDR3 DNA sequence: TGTGCCAGCAGTTACTCGGACTATGGTACAACAGATACGCAGTATTTT. Translating gives CASSYSDYGTTDTQYF.

This clone was observed a few times. The chain joins TRBV28 to TRBJ1-2; 7 bases align to TRBD1. Germline CDR1 and CDR2: MDHEN and SYDVKM. Trimming cost V 3 bases and J 5 bases; bases outside gene matches: 3. CDR3 size: 13 residues. The CDR3 nucleotides read TGTGCCAGCAGTTTCGACAGGGCTTATGGCTACACCTTC. Translation: CASSFDRAYGYTF.